The sequence of this T cell receptor (beta chain) was determined in a study of shared clonotypes between healthy human individuals. Study summary: CD4 naive and memory got three plates each, CD8 naive two, CD8 memory one.

Original methodology: Quality scores were absent from the junction-only immunoSEQ sequences, so filtering differed. The data were produced by immunoSEQ multiplex PCR, yet TCRdb's version contains in-frame clones alone and is incomplete. V and J calls and clone size follow that table, whereas D and trimming were derived from the DNA. The sample lists some 2,100,000 clones; about 93% were seen once. Trimming took off 0 bases at V and 4 bases at J, with 9 bases between the two ends. There are 15 residues in the CDR3. Germline assignment: CDR1 LGHNA and CDR2 YSLEER. In the naive CD8 group, cells lacked CD45RO and were positively selected for CCR7, so terminally differentiated effector memory CD45RA+ cells were left out. Each of the donors was a healthy adult who was HIV-negative and had not had a recent acute infection or vaccination.

The TCR was taken from a man younger than 35 in good health. Some clones in this sample may be carry-over from other donors' samples. This sequence joins TRBV4-3 and TRBJ2-2; no reliable D call. Sample: naive CD8+ T cells from PBMCs. The CDR3 DNA reads TGCGCCAGCAGCCAAGATCGTGGGGTCACCGGGGAGCTGTTTTTT. Protein: CASSQDRGVTGELFF.